The 16 T cell receptor beta chains listed next were all sequenced from one sample in a study of T cell repertoires in cytomegalovirus infection. Each CDR3 protein is one row after TCRdb ran MiXCR on the reads. The repertoire holds some 300,000 distinct CDR3 sequences, with about 9.2% as singletons. The material sequenced was PBMCs. The source of these receptors is a human donor in good health (CMV status not recorded). Some clones in this sample may be carry-over from other donors' samples.

This clonotype was picked up many times. The J gene is TRBJ1-1, the V gene TRBV7-2, with D unclear. Per germline, CDR1 SGHTA and CDR2 FQGNSA. The V end was cut by 0 bases, the J end by 5 bases, with 13 bases between. This CDR3 spans 15 amino acids. CDR3 coding DNA: TGTGCCAGCAGCTTAGCGCGGTACTCGAGGACTGAAGCTTTCTTT. Its translation is CASSLARYSRTEAFF.

This clonotype has ten or more counts. Germline is not matched at one junction end, which may reflect a read error. The rearrangement links TRBV7-2 to TRBJ1-1; weak D call: TRBD1 (5 bases). Germline V gene lookup returns CDR1 SGHTA and CDR2 FQGNSA. This CDR3 comprises 12 residues. The CDR3 protein is CASSLEIGGVLF. DNA for the CDR3: TGTGCCAGCAGCTTAGAGATCGGGGGTGTTCTCTTT.

This clonotype was observed a handful of times. This chain connects TRBV10-3 to TRBJ2-7; 9 positions match TRBD2. The J segment lost 4 bases and the V segment lost 0 bases, leaving 7 bases of the junction unmatched. The germline V gene has CDR1 ENHRY and CDR2 SYGVKD. This CDR3 comprises 16 residues. The CDR3 DNA follows: TGTGCCATCAGTGAGTCAACCCCGGGACTAGCTTACGAGCAGTACTTC. It translates to CAISESTPGLAYEQYF.

The rearrangement uses TRBV29-1 and TRBJ2-7; a possible D gene is TRBD1 (6 bases). The CDR3 is 12 amino acids. The ends were cut back, 4 bases at V and 0 bases at J, with 7 bases in the middle. The germline V gene encodes CDR1 SQVTM and CDR2 ANQGSEA. The chain's CDR3 is CSVGDTSYEQYV. In DNA form, the CDR3 reads TGCAGCGTTGGGGACACCTCCTACGAGCAGTACGTC.

This clonotype appeared a few times. In DNA form, the CDR3 reads TGTGCCAGTAGCCCCCCTGACTGGTCCTCTGAAGCTTTCTTT. Encoded protein: CASSPPDWSSEAFF. The chain has TRBV19 and TRBJ1-1; D unclear. The V end lost 6 bases, the J end lost 6 bases, and 17 bases lay between the germline ends. The germline CDR1 and CDR2 sequences are LNHDA and SQIVND (reference sequence). The CDR3 loop spans 14 amino acids. Full variable domain (remainder filled in from reference TRBV19 and TRBJ1-1): DGGITQSPKYLFRKEGQNVTLSCEQNLNHDAMYWYRQDPGQGLRLIYYSQIVNDFQKGDIAEGYSVSREKKESFPLTVTSAQKNPTAFYLCASSPPDWSSEAFFGQGTRLTVV.

The sample holds many counts of this clonotype. The chain uses TRBV5-4 and TRBJ1-1; D unresolved. CDR3 length equals 12 residues. Between the trimmed V and J ends, which lost 0 bases and 8 bases, there was a span of 8 bases. From germline, CDR1 is SGHNT and CDR2 YYREEE (reference sequence). The CDR3 coding sequence is TGTGCCAGCAGCTTGGGGATGGCAGAAGCTTTCTTT. This translates into CASSLGMAEAFF.

This clonotype was counted many times. The gene calls are TRBV7-2 and TRBJ1-2; D call uncertain. From germline, CDR1 is SGHTA and CDR2 FQGNSA. Trimming took 4 bases from V and 7 from J, leaving 7 bases between them. This CDR3 spans 11 amino acids. The CDR3 coding sequence is TGTGCCAGCAGCTCGGACTTTGGCTACACCTTC. The encoded protein is CASSSDFGYTF.

This clonotype has ten or more counts. The rearrangement joins TRBV6-2 or TRBV6-3 to TRBJ1-5, with 7 bases identical to TRBD1. Germline V CDR1 and CDR2: MNHEY, SVGEGT. With 6 bases clipped from V and 4 bases from J, the junction kept 6 bases outside the gene matches. This CDR3 has 14 residues. The chain's CDR3 is CASRSGQQNQPQHF. The CDR3 DNA reads TGTGCCAGCAGATCGGGACAGCAAAATCAGCCCCAGCATTTT.

This clonotype was counted ten times or more. J is TRBJ1-5 and V is TRBV28, with a weak D call TRBD1 (5 bases). Trimming took 7 bases from V and 0 from J, leaving 13 bases between them. The CDR3 has 15 amino acids. Per germline, CDR1 MDHEN and CDR2 SYDVKM. The CDR3 reads CASKPGANSNQPQHF. The DNA for the CDR3 is TGTGCCAGCAAACCCGGGGCAAATAGCAATCAGCCCCAGCATTTT.

This rearrangement joins TRBV20-1 to TRBJ1-5, with 7 bases identical to TRBD1. The V segment lost 1 base and the J segment 3 bases; nucleotides outside the gene matches: 6. This CDR3 comprises 15 residues. CDR1 DFQATT and CDR2 SNEGSKA come from the germline V gene (reference sequence). CDR3 sequence (DNA): TGCAGTGCTAGAGCCCAGACAGGGCCCAATCAGCCCCAGCATTTT. Translation: CSARAQTGPNQPQHF.

This clonotype appeared many times. The chain recombines TRBV19 with TRBJ2-1, with D hard to call. V shed 3 bases and J shed 2 bases, with 11 bases lying between them. This CDR3 comprises 15 residues. Per the germline V gene, CDR1 is LNHDA and CDR2 is SQIVND (reference sequence). The CDR3: CASSMDGNPYNEQFF. Here the CDR3 DNA reads TGTGCCAGTAGTATGGACGGCAACCCCTACAATGAGCAGTTCTTC.

This clonotype was counted at least ten times. V and J are TRBV7-2 and TRBJ2-3, with D perhaps assigned TRBD1 or TRBD2 (5 bases each). Looked up from germline, CDR1 is SGHTA and CDR2 is FQGNSA. CDR3 size: 15 residues. V was clipped by 1 base and J by 7 bases, with 15 bases between them. CDR3 DNA: TGTGCCAGCAGCTTAGTGGTGGGGGAGCCAAATACGCAGTATTTT. Translation gives CASSLVVGEPNTQYF.

This clonotype was found many times. V usage is TRBV12-3 or TRBV12-4 and J usage is TRBJ2-2, with 12 bases that match TRBD1. This CDR3 is built from 20 residues. V lost 6 bases, J lost 4 bases, and 18 bases stayed unmatched. The CDR3 coding sequence is TGTGCCAGCAGCCTTGGGAGGCGCCCCGGGACAGGGGGCATCACCGGGGAGCTGTTTTTT. Protein sequence: CASSLGRRPGTGGITGELFF.

The V call is TRBV7-9, the J call TRBJ1-2; D call uncertain. CDR3 length: 14 amino acids. The V and J ends lost 2 bases and 5 bases respectively, with 12 bases between them. Germline lookup yields CDR1 SEHNR and CDR2 FQNEAQ (reference sequence). CDR3 bases: TGTGCCAGCAGCTTAAATAGGGCGGATTATGGCTACACCTTC. It translates to CASSLNRADYGYTF. The full variable domain, with the rest looked up from reference TRBV7-9 and TRBJ1-2, is DTGVSQNPRHKITKRGQNVTFRCDPISEHNRLYWYRQTLGQGPEFLTYFQNEAQLEKSRLLSDRFSAERPKGSFSTLEIQRTEQGDSAMYLCASSLNRADYGYTFGSGTRLTVV.

Ten or more counts support this clonotype. V usage is TRBV2 and J usage is TRBJ2-5, with TRBD1 matching over 7 bases. The CDR3 extends over 15 amino acids. In germline, CDR1 is SNHLY, CDR2 FYNNEI. V lost 8 bases to trimming and J lost 4 bases; unmatched junction nucleotides: 13. CDR3 nucleotide sequence: TGTGCCAGCGGGGCGACGGGTGCAGGGGGAGAGACCCAGTACTTC. As protein: CASGATGAGGETQYF.

This clonotype was recorded a few times. The gene calls are TRBV2 and TRBJ2-1, with D possibly being TRBD2 (6 bases). The CDR3 totals 14 residues. Germline loops: CDR1 SNHLY, CDR2 FYNNEI. Between the trimmed V and J ends, which lost 7 bases and 9 bases, there was a span of 19 bases. CDR3 sequence: CASNHRAGRSEQFF. In DNA form, the CDR3 reads TGTGCCAGCAACCACCGAGCAGGGAGGAGTGAGCAGTTCTTC.